One sample yielded the 27 T cell receptor beta chains listed below, sequenced in a study of beta chain features in type 1 diabetes (dated by TCRdb to the late 2010s). The library was produced with the immunoSEQ multiplex PCR assay. All of the isolated RNA was reverse transcribed with the High Capacity cDNA Reverse Transcription Kit, so expressed TCRB transcripts were sequenced. The table comes from immuneACCESS by way of TCRdb, which keeps in-frame sequences with V and J called. Part of the clones is missing from these tables; in studies checked, under half for an unresolved V gene and the rest for unknown reasons. This sample has approximately 170,000 clones in its table, and around 8% of those were observed once. The ten largest clones add up to approximately 1% of the sample. The research as a whole found: Type 1 diabetes patients showed a moderate but significant shortening of TCRB CDR3 length in all four CD4+ subsets.

The antigens these receptors bind are not known. The source material was central memory CD4+ T cells from blood. The receptors come from a woman in her 40s with type 1 diabetes.

V gene TRBV18 combines with J gene TRBJ1-1; D unresolved. The V gene's germline CDR1 is KGHSH and CDR2 LQKENI. The CDR3 contains 13 residues. V gave up 5 bases and J gave up 1 base, with 8 bases separating them. The CDR3 reads CASSDGENTEAFF. The CDR3 DNA reads as TGTGCCAGCTCAGATGGAGAGAACACTGAAGCTTTCTTT.

The chain has TRBV9 and TRBJ2-7; 7 bases line up with TRBD1. With 0 bases clipped from V and 1 base from J, the junction kept 4 bases outside the gene matches. Germline V gene lookup returns CDR1 SGDLS and CDR2 YYNGEE. The CDR3 runs to 15 residues. This CDR3 reads CASSVGDSRSYEQYF. In DNA form, the CDR3 reads TGTGCCAGCAGCGTAGGGGACAGCCGGTCCTACGAGCAGTACTTC.

The V and J genes are TRBV2 and TRBJ1-2, with a weak D call TRBD1 (6 bases). The CDR3 has 13 amino acids. CDR1 SNHLY and CDR2 FYNNEI come from the germline V gene. V was clipped by 5 bases and J by 1 base, with 8 bases between them. The CDR3 sequence: CASSQDSNYGYTF. The CDR3 coding sequence is TGTGCCAGCAGTCAGGACAGTAACTATGGCTACACCTTC.

This clone was observed a few times. The gene calls are TRBV2 and TRBJ2-1, with D perhaps TRBD1 (6 bases). Looked up from germline, CDR1 is SNHLY and CDR2 is FYNNEI. The germline V and J ends were trimmed by 5 bases and 6 bases, with 17 bases remaining between them. The CDR3 runs 15 residues. CDR3: CASSTGTLGANEQFF. Here the CDR3 DNA reads TGTGCCAGCAGTACCGGGACCTTGGGGGCCAATGAGCAGTTCTTC.

The V call is TRBV28, the J call TRBJ1-3; 7 bases line up with TRBD1. Looked up from germline, CDR1 is MDHEN and CDR2 is SYDVKM. V lost 5 bases to trimming and J lost 1 base; unmatched junction nucleotides: 8. This CDR3 contains 16 residues. DNA for the CDR3: TGTGCCAGCAGTCCCGCGGGACAGCTATCTGGAAACACCATATATTTT. Its translation is CASSPAGQLSGNTIYF.

This clone was detected a few times. The chain is built from TRBV9 and TRBJ2-1; possibly TRBD2 for D (6 bases). V was pared by 2 bases and J by 5 bases, with 11 bases between. Looked up from germline, CDR1 is SGDLS and CDR2 is YYNGEE. The CDR3 consists of 14 residues. The CDR3 sequence is CASSVRGGDNEQFF. As DNA, the CDR3 is TGTGCCAGCAGCGTCCGGGGCGGGGACAATGAGCAGTTCTTC.

This clone was seen a handful of times. V and J are TRBV25-1 and TRBJ1-1; the D is unclear. V was pared by 1 base and J by 3 bases, with 9 bases between. The CDR3 totals 14 residues. The V gene's germline CDR1 is MGHDK and CDR2 SYGVNS. The CDR3: CASSESVVDTEAFF. The CDR3 DNA reads as TGTGCCAGCAGTGAATCGGTCGTGGACACTGAAGCTTTCTTT. Using reference TRBV25-1 and TRBJ1-1 for the parts outside the CDR3, the full variable domain is EADIYQTPRYLVIGTGKKITLECSQTMGHDKMYWYQQDPGMELHLIHYSYGVNSTEKGDLSSESTVSRIRTEHFPLTLESARPSHTSQYLCASSESVVDTEAFFGQGTRLTVV.

Only a few counts were recorded for this clone. The V gene is TRBV7-9, the J gene TRBJ1-2, with D tentatively TRBD1 (5 bases). This CDR3 has 14 residues. Per the germline V gene, CDR1 is SEHNR and CDR2 is FQNEAQ (reference sequence). Trimming removed 4 bases at V and 3 bases at J, with 12 bases between. The CDR3 sequence: CASSSAGGDYGYTF. Written as DNA, the CDR3 is TGTGCCAGCAGCTCCGCGGGGGGGGACTATGGCTACACCTTC.

This clone has more than one count but fewer than ten. The chain joins TRBV7-2 to TRBJ1-1; no definite D call. V shed 5 bases and J shed 1 base, with 5 bases lying between them. CDR3 length equals 12 residues. CDR1 and CDR2 from the germline V gene are SGHTA and FQGNSA. CDR3 amino acids: CASSLSNTEAFF. CDR3 DNA sequence: TGTGCCAGCAGCCTCTCGAACACTGAAGCTTTCTTT.

The gene calls are TRBV5-1 and TRBJ2-3; D is perhaps TRBD2 (5 bases). The germline gives CDR1 SGHRS, CDR2 YFSETQ. Trimming cost V 4 bases and J 0 bases, with 12 bases left between them. The CDR3 extends over 15 amino acids. The DNA of the CDR3 is TGCGCCAGCAGCCCCAGCCTAGCTAGCACAGATACGCAGTATTTT. Protein: CASSPSLASTDTQYF. The whole variable domain, remainder taken from reference TRBV5-1 and TRBJ2-3, is KAGVTQTPRYLIKTRGQQVTLSCSPISGHRSVSWYQQTPGQGLQFLFEYFSETQRNKGNFPGRFSGRQFSNSRSEMNVSTLELGDSALYLCASSPSLASTDTQYFGPGTRLTVL.

This clone was detected a few times. The genes are TRBV9 and TRBJ1-4; D is unclear. Trimming cost V 3 bases and J 4 bases, with 16 bases left between them. CDR3 size: 16 residues. Germline V lookup: CDR1 SGDLS, CDR2 YYNGEE. CDR3: CASSATEGRFNEKLFF. The CDR3 DNA reads TGTGCCAGCAGCGCGACGGAAGGGAGATTTAATGAAAAACTGTTTTTT.

This clone occurred many times. The chain combines TRBV29-1 with TRBJ1-1; 7 nucleotides line up with TRBD1. The junction had 4 bases not matched to a gene; V was cut back by 7 bases and J by 8 bases. The CDR3 is 10 residues long. Looked up from germline, CDR1 is SQVTM and CDR2 is ANQGSEA. The CDR3 sequence is CSALDREAFF. The CDR3, as DNA: TGCAGCGCTTTGGACAGGGAAGCTTTCTTT.

This chain joins TRBV7-2 and TRBJ2-6; D gene ambiguous. Germline V gene sequence: CDR1 SGHTA, CDR2 FQGNSA. V lost 2 bases and J 7 bases, leaving 15 bases between the germline ends. The CDR3 spans 16 residues. The chain's CDR3 is CASSLSIGEGANVLTF. CDR3 DNA sequence: TGTGCCAGCAGCTTATCTATAGGAGAAGGAGCCAACGTCCTGACTTTC.

The chain employs TRBV7-9 and TRBJ1-1; 9 bases line up with TRBD1. This CDR3 is built from 16 residues. CDR1 and CDR2 (germline): SEHNR, FQNEAQ (reference sequence). V lost 5 bases and J lost 4; bases outside the gene matches: 11. In nucleotides, the CDR3 is TGTGCCAGCAGCCCGACAGGGGGAAGATTGGGCACTGAAGCTTTCTTT. This sequence encodes CASSPTGGRLGTEAFF.

This clone turned up a few times. The chain recombines TRBV25-1 with TRBJ1-1; D may be TRBD1 (6 bases). The V gene's germline CDR1 is MGHDK and CDR2 SYGVNS. The V end was cut by 6 bases, the J end by 2 bases, with 10 bases between. The CDR3 consists of 13 residues. CDR3 in amino acids: CASRKGDNTEAFF. The CDR3 DNA sequence: TGTGCCAGCAGGAAGGGGGACAACACTGAAGCTTTCTTT.

The V gene is TRBV2, the J gene TRBJ1-5; D unclear. V was shortened by 7 bases and J by 5 bases, with 12 bases between the two germline ends. Germline CDR1 and CDR2: SNHLY and FYNNEI. CDR3 length: 13 amino acids. The CDR3 nucleotides are TGTGCCAGCACGCGGTCTTTCGATCAGCCCCAGCATTTT. Residues: CASTRSFDQPQHF. Variable domain in full (rest from reference TRBV2 and TRBJ1-5): EPEVTQTPSHQVTQMGQEVILRCVPISNHLYFYWYRQILGQKVEFLVSFYNNEISEKSEIFDDQFSVERPDGSNFTLKIRSTKLEDSAMYFCASTRSFDQPQHFGDGTRLSIL.

The chain uses TRBV30 and TRBJ2-7; D remains unclear. CDR1 GTSNPN and CDR2 SVGIG come from the germline V gene (reference sequence). The V gene lost 0 bases and the J gene lost 5 bases, with 5 bases spanning the gap. CDR3 length: 11 amino acids. DNA for the CDR3: TGTGCCTGGAGTGTAGCCCACGAGCAGTACTTC. As protein: CAWSVAHEQYF.

The J gene is TRBJ1-2, the V gene TRBV6-1; 7 bases align to TRBD1. The CDR3 runs 15 residues. With 2 bases clipped from V and 6 bases from J, the junction kept 9 bases outside the gene matches. CDR1 is MNHNS and CDR2 is SASEGT in the germline V gene. DNA for the CDR3: TGTGCCAGCAGTGAACAGGGACAGCCGACCCATGGCTACACCTTC. This codes for CASSEQGQPTHGYTF.

This clone appeared a few times. This sequence joins TRBV29-1 and TRBJ2-5, with a weak D call TRBD1 (7 bases). Germline CDR1 is SQVTM and CDR2 is ANQGSEA. The CDR3 spans 12 residues. Trimming cost V 8 bases and J 2 bases, with 12 bases left between them. CDR3 amino acids: CSFRGVQETQYF. CDR3 bases: TGCAGCTTCAGGGGGGTTCAAGAGACCCAGTACTTC.

The chain uses TRBV2 and TRBJ1-2; D call uncertain. This CDR3 is built from 13 residues. With 8 bases removed from V and 4 bases from J, the gap between germline ends came to 14 bases. The germline V gene encodes CDR1 SNHLY and CDR2 FYNNEI. The CDR3: CASASGLGYGYTF. The CDR3 bases are TGTGCCAGCGCCTCCGGGTTGGGCTATGGCTACACCTTC.

This clone was detected a few times. In DNA, the CDR3 is TGTGCCAGCAGCGTTAGCGGGTCAGATACGCAGTATTTT. Amino acid sequence: CASSVSGSDTQYF. This rearrangement joins TRBV7-3 to TRBJ2-3, with TRBD2 matching over 7 bases. Germline V gene lookup returns CDR1 SGHTA and CDR2 FQGTGA. The length of the CDR3 is 13 residues. The J segment lost 4 bases and the V segment lost 5 bases, leaving 3 bases of the junction unmatched.

This clone appeared a few times. The V and J genes are TRBV5-1 and TRBJ2-7, with 8 bases fitting TRBD1. The germline V gene has CDR1 SGHRS and CDR2 YFSETQ. V shed 0 bases, J shed 6 bases, and the junction held 11 bases outside the gene matches. This CDR3 has 16 residues. The CDR3 DNA sequence: TGCGCCAGCAGCTTGGTGGTCGGGACAGGTGGATCCGAGCAGTACTTC. It specifies CASSLVVGTGGSEQYF.

The chain joins TRBV29-1 to TRBJ2-2, with 9 positions matching TRBD2. This CDR3 is 16 amino acids long. Germline assignment: CDR1 SQVTM and CDR2 ANQGSEA. V trimming: 5 bases; J trimming: 2 bases; junction bases outside the gene matches: 9. The CDR3 is CSVSDLSGGNTGELFF. CDR3 bases: TGCAGCGTTTCCGACCTTAGCGGGGGTAACACCGGGGAGCTGTTTTTT.

This chain joins TRBV11-2 and TRBJ1-1; D is ambiguous. V was cut by 2 bases and J by 4 bases, with 11 bases left in between. There are 14 residues in the CDR3. Germline lookup yields CDR1 SGHAT and CDR2 FQNNGV. Here the CDR3 DNA reads TGTGCCAGCAGCTTATCGGGTTTACGCACTGAAGCTTTCTTT. Translating it yields CASSLSGLRTEAFF.

V gene TRBV9 combines with J gene TRBJ2-1, with TRBD1 matching over 12 bases. The CDR3 is 16 amino acids. The V segment lost 6 bases and the J segment 9 bases; nucleotides outside the gene matches: 13. Germline V gene lookup returns CDR1 SGDLS and CDR2 YYNGEE. Written as DNA, the CDR3 is TGTGCCAGCACCCGCCTAGGGACAGGGGGCTTTGGTGAGCAGTTCTTC. Amino acid sequence: CASTRLGTGGFGEQFF.

The chain joins TRBV18 to TRBJ2-7, with 11 bases aligning to TRBD1. Germline V gene sequence: CDR1 KGHSH, CDR2 LQKENI. This CDR3 region has 15 residues. V shed 3 bases, J shed 5 bases, and the junction held 6 bases outside the gene matches. The CDR3 is CASSPGTGGKDEQYF. CDR3 nucleotides: TGTGCCAGCTCACCTGGGACAGGGGGAAAGGACGAGCAGTACTTC.

This clone has only a few counts. The J gene is TRBJ1-1, the V gene TRBV25-1, with D possibly being TRBD1 (5 bases). CDR1 MGHDK and CDR2 SYGVNS come from the germline V gene. The CDR3 extends over 13 amino acids. V dropped 6 bases and J dropped 2 bases, with 10 bases sitting between them. The CDR3 coding sequence is TGTGCCAGCAGATGGGGCACCAACACTGAAGCTTTCTTT. Its translation: CASRWGTNTEAFF.